These 2 T cell receptor beta chains share one sample of origin, sequenced in a study of blood T cell repertoires in COVID-19. Generated by immunoSEQ multiplex PCR, the TCRdb table keeps only in-frame clones and is missing some. The sample holds about 130,000 clones; more than 70% are singletons and the top ten take approximately 1.5%. The sequencing input was peripheral blood. The source is a man aged 60 to 69 with acute or convalescent COVID-19.

The chain links TRBV5-1 to TRBJ1-4; D is possibly TRBD1 (6 bases). The germline V gene has CDR1 SGHRS and CDR2 YFSETQ. V lost 3 bases to trimming and J lost 5 bases, with 17 bases between them. CDR3 length: 16 amino acids. In nucleotides, the CDR3 is TGCGCCAGCAGCTCAAATTACAGGGCGGGCAATGAAAAACTGTTTTTT. Translation: CASSSNYRAGNEKLFF.

This clone appeared once. The V call is TRBV5-4, the J call TRBJ2-5; 9 bases match TRBD2. The CDR3 totals 16 residues. Germline CDR1 and CDR2: SGHNT and YYREEE (reference sequence). The J segment lost 2 bases and the V segment lost 4 bases, leaving 9 bases of the junction unmatched. CDR3 DNA: TGTGCCAGCAGCCCCTTCCGACTAGCGGAACAAGAGACCCAGTACTTC. Translated, it gives CASSPFRLAEQETQYF. The full variable domain, in which reference TRBV5-4 and TRBJ2-5 provide the parts outside the CDR3, is ETGVTQSPTHLIKTRGQQVTLRCSSQSGHNTVSWYQQALGQGPQFIFQYYREEENGRGNFPPRFSGLQFPNYSSELNVNALELDDSALYLCASSPFRLAEQETQYFGPGTRLLVL.